The rows below give T cell receptor beta chains drawn from one sample of a study of beta chain features in type 1 diabetes. Method: immunoSEQ multiplex PCR; TCRdb's copy keeps in-frame clones and lacks some. The sample lists a few hundred thousand clones, approximately 15% occurring once. The sequenced material came from naive CD4+ T cells from blood. These TCRs come from a man younger than 45 with type 1 diabetes. Each CDR3 is given with its conserved first and last residue. Each record gives: J gene, clone size, V gene, D gene, CDR3 protein, CDR3 DNA. D genes are given only for firm matches. Clone size, where shown, is once, few, many, or a class for clones that have expanded.

J gene: TRBJ2-7
clone size: -
V gene: TRBV6-1
D gene: -
CDR3 protein: CASNGRADEQYF
CDR3 DNA: TGTGCCAGCAACGGGCGAGCGGACGAGCAGTACTTC

J gene: TRBJ1-1
clone size: few
V gene: TRBV7-9
D gene: -
CDR3 protein: CASRLTGPDEAFF
CDR3 DNA: TGTGCCAGCAGGCTTACAGGACCAGATGAAGCTTTCTTT

J gene: TRBJ1-6
clone size: -
V gene: TRBV13
D gene: -
CDR3 protein: CASSLSQGSYNSPLHF
CDR3 DNA: TGTGCCAGCAGCTTAAGTCAGGGGTCCTATAATTCACCCCTCCACTTT

J gene: TRBJ2-5
clone size: -
V gene: TRBV2
D gene: -
CDR3 protein: CASSKVAETQYF
CDR3 DNA: TGTGCCAGCAGTAAAGTAGCGGAGACCCAGTACTTC

J gene: TRBJ1-4
clone size: -
V gene: TRBV7-9
D gene: TRBD1
CDR3 protein: CASRGDRAIEDEKLFF
CDR3 DNA: TGTGCCAGCAGGGGAGACAGGGCCATTGAGGATGAAAAACTGTTTTTT

J gene: TRBJ1-6
clone size: few
V gene: TRBV6-5
D gene: -
CDR3 protein: CASSYLYGSPLHF
CDR3 DNA: TGTGCCAGCAGTTACCTGTACGGTTCACCCCTCCACTTT

J gene: TRBJ2-2
clone size: -
V gene: TRBV15
D gene: TRBD2
CDR3 protein: CATSRGTSGSKGTGELFF
CDR3 DNA: TGTGCCACCAGCAGAGGGACTAGCGGGAGTAAGGGCACCGGGGAGCTGTTTTTT

J gene: TRBJ1-5
clone size: few
V gene: TRBV4-1
D gene: -
CDR3 protein: CASSQAPGVPSNQPQHF
CDR3 DNA: TGCGCCAGCAGCCAAGCGCCAGGGGTACCTAGCAATCAGCCCCAGCATTTT

J gene: TRBJ2-3
clone size: -
V gene: TRBV18
D gene: TRBD2
CDR3 protein: CASSPRLAGGTDTQYF
CDR3 DNA: TGTGCCAGCTCACCGAGGCTAGCGGGAGGGACAGATACGCAGTATTTT

J gene: TRBJ2-2
clone size: -
V gene: TRBV5-4
D gene: TRBD1
CDR3 protein: CASSFRQGESGELFF
CDR3 DNA: TGTGCCAGCAGCTTCAGACAGGGGGAATCCGGGGAGCTGTTTTTT

J gene: TRBJ2-3
clone size: -
V gene: TRBV7-9
D gene: -
CDR3 protein: CASSLGASTDTQYF
CDR3 DNA: TGTGCCAGCAGCTTAGGGGCAAGCACAGATACGCAGTATTTT

J gene: TRBJ1-1
clone size: few
V gene: TRBV9
D gene: -
CDR3 protein: CASSVGRAEAFF
CDR3 DNA: TGTGCCAGCAGCGTGGGCAGGGCTGAAGCTTTCTTT

J gene: TRBJ2-3
clone size: few
V gene: TRBV11-2
D gene: TRBD2
CDR3 protein: CASSLDERTGGPRNTQYF
CDR3 DNA: TGTGCCAGCAGCTTAGATGAAAGAACGGGAGGGCCGAGGAATACGCAGTATTTT

J gene: TRBJ2-7
clone size: -
V gene: TRBV7-9
D gene: TRBD2
CDR3 protein: CASSPPGLAGAYEQYF
CDR3 DNA: TGTGCCAGCAGCCCTCCCGGACTAGCGGGAGCTTATGAGCAGTACTTC